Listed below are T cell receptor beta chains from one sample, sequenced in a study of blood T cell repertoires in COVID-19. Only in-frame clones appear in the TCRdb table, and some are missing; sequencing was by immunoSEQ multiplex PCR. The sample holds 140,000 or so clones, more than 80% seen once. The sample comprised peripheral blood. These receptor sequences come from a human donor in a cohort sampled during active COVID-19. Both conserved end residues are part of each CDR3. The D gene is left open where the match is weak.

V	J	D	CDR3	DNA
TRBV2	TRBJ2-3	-	CASRRLISGTDGTDTQYF	TGTGCCAGCAGACGACTTATCTCCGGGACTGACGGTACAGATACGCAGTATTTT
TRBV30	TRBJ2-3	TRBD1	CAWSVQGASNTQYF	TGTGCCTGGAGTGTACAGGGGGCGTCGAATACGCAGTATTTT
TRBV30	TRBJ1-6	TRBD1	CAWGPGTASPLHF	TGTGCCTGGGGCCCTGGGACAGCATCACCCCTCCACTTT
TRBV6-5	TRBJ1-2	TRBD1	CASRAGTENYGYTF	TGTGCCAGCAGAGCCGGGACAGAGAACTATGGCTACACCTTC
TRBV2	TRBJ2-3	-	CASSDHRATDTQYF	TGTGCCAGCAGTGACCACCGCGCCACAGATACGCAGTATTTT
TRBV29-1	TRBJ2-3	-	CSVDGASATDTQYF	TGCAGCGTTGATGGGGCTAGCGCCACAGATACGCAGTATTTT
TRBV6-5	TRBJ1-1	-	CASIVNTEAFF	TGTGCCAGCATCGTGAACACTGAAGCTTTCTTT
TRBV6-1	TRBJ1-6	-	CASSELSAGTDSPLHF	TGTGCCAGCAGTGAATTATCGGCAGGTACGGATTCACCCCTCCACTTT
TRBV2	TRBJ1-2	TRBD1	CASSVGDRGRTF	TGTGCCAGCAGTGTGGGAGACAGGGGAAGAACCTTC
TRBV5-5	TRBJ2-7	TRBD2	CASSLAGSGLYEQYF	TGTGCCAGCAGCTTAGCGGGGTCCGGGTTGTACGAGCAGTACTTC
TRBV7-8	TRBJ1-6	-	CASSLLIQALHF	TGTGCCAGCAGCTTATTAATTCAGGCCCTCCACTTT
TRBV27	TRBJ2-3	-	CASSLSSAGTDTQYF	TGTGCCAGCAGTTTATCCAGCGCCGGCACAGATACGCAGTATTTT
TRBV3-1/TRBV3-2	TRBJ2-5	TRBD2	CASSQDLTSGKQETQYF	TGTGCCAGCAGCCAAGATCTCACTAGCGGCAAACAAGAGACCCAGTACTTC
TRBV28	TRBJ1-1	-	CASSQYTEAFF	TGTGCCAGCAGTCAATACACTGAAGCTTTCTTT
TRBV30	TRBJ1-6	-	CAWSKGVSYNSPLHF	TGTGCCTGGAGTAAGGGGGTATCCTATAATTCACCCCTCCACTTT
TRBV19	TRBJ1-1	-	CASMMGGGVTEAFF	TGTGCCAGTATGATGGGGGGGGGAGTCACTGAAGCTTTCTTT
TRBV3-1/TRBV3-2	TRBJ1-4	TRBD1	CASSQDGGGTGNEKLFF	TGTGCCAGCAGCCAAGATGGTGGCGGGACAGGGAATGAAAAACTGTTTTTT
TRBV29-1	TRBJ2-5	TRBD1	CSVDMTGETETQYF	TGCAGCGTTGATATGACAGGGGAGACGGAGACCCAGTACTTC
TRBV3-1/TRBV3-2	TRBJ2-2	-	CASSLRSFHLTGELFF	TGTGCCAGCAGCCTCCGGAGTTTCCATCTCACCGGGGAGCTGTTTTTT
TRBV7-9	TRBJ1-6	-	CASSLAGRGSSNSPLHF	TGTGCCAGCAGCTTAGCAGGGCGGGGATCGAGTAATTCACCCCTCCACTTT
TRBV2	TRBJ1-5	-	CASSVALRGGTPEPQHF	TGTGCCAGCAGTGTGGCCCTCCGGGGGGGGACCCCCGAGCCCCAGCATTTT
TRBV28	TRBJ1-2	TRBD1	CASSGTGAGGYTF	TGTGCCAGCAGTGGGACAGGCGCTGGTGGCTACACCTTC
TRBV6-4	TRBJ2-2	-	CASSDSITGELFF	TGTGCCAGCAGTGACTCTATCACCGGGGAGCTGTTTTTT
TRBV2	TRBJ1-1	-	CASSEGRQMNTEAFF	TGTGCCAGCAGTGAAGGGCGACAGATGAACACTGAAGCTTTCTTT
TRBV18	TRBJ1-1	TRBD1	CASSQTGANTEAFF	TGTGCCAGCTCTCAAACAGGGGCCAACACTGAAGCTTTCTTT
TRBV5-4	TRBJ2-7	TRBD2	CASSMGSGSSYEQYF	TGTGCCAGCAGTATGGGGAGCGGGAGCTCCTACGAGCAGTACTTC
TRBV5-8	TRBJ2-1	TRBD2	CASSWGSGGSYNEQFF	TGTGCCAGCAGCTGGGGGTCGGGGGGTTCATACAATGAGCAGTTCTTC
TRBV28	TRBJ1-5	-	CASRHHGQTSNQPQHF	TGTGCCAGCAGACATCATGGACAGACTAGCAATCAGCCCCAGCATTTT
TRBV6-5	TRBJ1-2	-	CASSSAGGGYYGYTF	TGTGCCAGCTCGTCCGCGGGAGGAGGATACTATGGCTACACCTTC
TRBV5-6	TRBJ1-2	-	CASSPGVYGYTF	TGTGCCAGCAGCCCAGGGGTCTATGGCTACACCTTC